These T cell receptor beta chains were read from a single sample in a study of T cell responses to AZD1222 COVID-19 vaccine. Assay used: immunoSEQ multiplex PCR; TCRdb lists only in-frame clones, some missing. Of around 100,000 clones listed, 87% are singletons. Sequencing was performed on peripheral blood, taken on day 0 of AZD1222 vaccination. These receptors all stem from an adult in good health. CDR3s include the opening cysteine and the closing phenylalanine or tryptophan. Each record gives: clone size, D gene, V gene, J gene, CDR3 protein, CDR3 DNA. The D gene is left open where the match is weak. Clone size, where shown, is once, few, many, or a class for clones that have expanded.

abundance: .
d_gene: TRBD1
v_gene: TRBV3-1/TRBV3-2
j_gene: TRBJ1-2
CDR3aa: CASSQQAIRGPYGYTF
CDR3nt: TGTGCCAGCAGCCAGCAAGCCATCAGGGGGCCTTATGGCTACACCTTC

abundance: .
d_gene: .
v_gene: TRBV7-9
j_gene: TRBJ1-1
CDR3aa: CASSLYVNTEAFF
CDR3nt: TGTGCCAGCAGTTTGTACGTGAACACTGAAGCTTTCTTT

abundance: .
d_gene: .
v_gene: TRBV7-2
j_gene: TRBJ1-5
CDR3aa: CASSLVSGQSQPQHF
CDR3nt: TGTGCCAGCAGCTTAGTTTCAGGTCAGAGTCAGCCCCAGCATTTT

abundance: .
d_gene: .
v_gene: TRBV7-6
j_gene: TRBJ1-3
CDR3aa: CASSLAPSGNGNTIYF
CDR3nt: TGTGCCAGCAGCTTAGCACCCTCGGGGAACGGAAACACCATATATTTT

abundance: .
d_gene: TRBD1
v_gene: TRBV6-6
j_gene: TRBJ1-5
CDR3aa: CASSLRPGTGIGQPQHF
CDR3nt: TGTGCCAGCAGTCTACGTCCCGGGACAGGGATCGGCCAGCCCCAGCATTTT

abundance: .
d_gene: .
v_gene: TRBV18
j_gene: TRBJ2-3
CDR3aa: CASSPQRGESTDTQYF
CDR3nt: TGTGCCAGCTCACCACAACGCGGGGAAAGCACAGATACGCAGTATTTT

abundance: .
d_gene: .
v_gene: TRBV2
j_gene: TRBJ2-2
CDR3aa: CARSTRPGNTGELFF
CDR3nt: TGTGCCAGATCCACCCGCCCCGGGAACACCGGGGAGCTGTTTTTT

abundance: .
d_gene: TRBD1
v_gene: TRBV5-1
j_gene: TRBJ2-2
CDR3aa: CASSWDRANTGELFF
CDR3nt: TGCGCCAGCAGCTGGGACAGGGCGAACACCGGGGAGCTGTTTTTT

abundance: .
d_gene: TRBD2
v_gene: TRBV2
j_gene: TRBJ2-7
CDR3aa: CASTAGTTTYEQYF
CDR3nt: TGTGCCAGCACCGCTGGGACTACCACCTACGAGCAGTACTTC

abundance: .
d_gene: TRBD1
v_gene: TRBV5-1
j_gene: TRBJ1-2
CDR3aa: CASMDMGTGYGYTF
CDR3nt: TGCGCCAGCATGGATATGGGGACAGGGTATGGCTACACCTTC

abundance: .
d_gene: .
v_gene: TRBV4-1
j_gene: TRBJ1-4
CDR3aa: CASSQEATGYNEKLFF
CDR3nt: TGCGCCAGCAGCCAAGAGGCCACAGGGTATAATGAAAAACTGTTTTTT

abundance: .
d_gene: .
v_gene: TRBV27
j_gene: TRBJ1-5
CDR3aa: CASSLFGNQPQHF
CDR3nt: TGTGCCAGCAGTTTATTCGGCAATCAGCCCCAGCATTTT

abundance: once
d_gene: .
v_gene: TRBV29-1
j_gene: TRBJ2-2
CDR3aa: CSVARDTDTGELFF
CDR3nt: TGCAGCGTTGCCCGGGACACCGACACCGGGGAGCTGTTTTTT

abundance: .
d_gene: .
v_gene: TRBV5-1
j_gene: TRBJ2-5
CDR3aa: CASSFSPMPGMRETQYF
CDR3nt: TGCGCCAGCAGCTTTAGCCCCATGCCCGGGATGCGAGAGACCCAGTACTTC

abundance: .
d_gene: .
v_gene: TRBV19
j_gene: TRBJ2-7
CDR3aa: CASSITPFARSYEQYF
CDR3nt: TGTGCCAGTAGTATTACCCCCTTTGCAAGAAGCTACGAGCAGTACTTC

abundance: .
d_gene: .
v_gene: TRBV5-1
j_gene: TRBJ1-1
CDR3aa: CASSFSGGAFF
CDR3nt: TGCGCCAGCAGCTTTTCGGGGGGAGCTTTCTTT

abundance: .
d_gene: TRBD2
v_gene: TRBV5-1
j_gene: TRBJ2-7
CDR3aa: CASSSVGGRSYEQYF
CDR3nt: TGCGCCAGCAGCTCGGTGGGAGGGCGCTCCTACGAGCAGTACTTC

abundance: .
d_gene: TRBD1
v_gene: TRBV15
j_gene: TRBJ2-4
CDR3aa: CATSRDLGGSYANQNIQYF
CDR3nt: TGTGCCACCAGCAGAGATCTAGGGGGCTCCTACGCTAACCAAAACATTCAGTACTTC

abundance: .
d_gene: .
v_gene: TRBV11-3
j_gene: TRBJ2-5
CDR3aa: CASSPGPYSGETQYF
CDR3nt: TGTGCCAGCAGCCCAGGGCCCTACTCGGGGGAGACCCAGTACTTC

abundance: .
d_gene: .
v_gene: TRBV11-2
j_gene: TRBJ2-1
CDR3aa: CASSSTQGRSYNEQFF
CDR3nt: TGTGCCAGCAGCTCTACACAGGGACGCTCCTACAATGAGCAGTTCTTC

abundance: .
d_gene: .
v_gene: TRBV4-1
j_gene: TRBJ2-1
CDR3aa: CASSQGGEQFF
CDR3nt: TGCGCCAGCAGCCAAGGTGGGGAGCAGTTCTTC

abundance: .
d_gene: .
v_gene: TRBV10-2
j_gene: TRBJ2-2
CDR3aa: CASRADRSGPGELFF
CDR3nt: TGCGCCAGCAGGGCCGACCGATCAGGACCCGGGGAGCTGTTTTTT

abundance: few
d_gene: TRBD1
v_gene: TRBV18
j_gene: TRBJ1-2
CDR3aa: CASSPPHRGGYTF
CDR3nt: TGTGCCAGCTCACCTCCCCACAGGGGCGGCTACACCTTC

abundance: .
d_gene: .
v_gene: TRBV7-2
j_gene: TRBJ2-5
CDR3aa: CASSSPGGGLETQYF
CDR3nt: TGTGCCAGCAGCTCCCCAGGGGGGGGCTTAGAGACCCAGTACTTC

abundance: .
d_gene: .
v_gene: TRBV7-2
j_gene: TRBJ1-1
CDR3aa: CASSLHREAAEAFF
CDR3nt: TGTGCCAGCAGCTTACACAGGGAGGCGGCTGAAGCTTTCTTT

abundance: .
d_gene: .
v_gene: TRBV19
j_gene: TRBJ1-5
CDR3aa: CASSSSSRYNQPQHF
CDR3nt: TGTGCCAGTAGTTCTTCGTCCCGATACAATCAGCCCCAGCATTTT

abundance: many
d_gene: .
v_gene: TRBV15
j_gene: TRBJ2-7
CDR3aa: CATSRLGYEQYF
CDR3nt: TGTGCCACCAGCAGGTTAGGCTACGAGCAGTACTTC

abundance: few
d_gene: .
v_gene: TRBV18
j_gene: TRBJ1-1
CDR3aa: CASSQSRGSEAFF
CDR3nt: TGTGCCAGCTCACAGAGCAGAGGGTCTGAAGCTTTCTTT

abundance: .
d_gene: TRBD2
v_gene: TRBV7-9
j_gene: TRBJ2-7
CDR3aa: CASSLAWGSGRDEQYF
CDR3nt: TGTGCCAGCAGCTTAGCGTGGGGTAGCGGGAGGGACGAGCAGTACTTC

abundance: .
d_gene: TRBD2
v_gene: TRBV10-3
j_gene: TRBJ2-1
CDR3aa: CAIRSSGGARNEQFF
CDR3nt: TGTGCCATCAGGTCTAGCGGGGGGGCCAGGAATGAGCAGTTCTTC

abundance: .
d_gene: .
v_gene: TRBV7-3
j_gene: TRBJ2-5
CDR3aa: CASSFSGEETQYF
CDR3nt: TGTGCCAGCAGCTTCTCGGGGGAAGAGACCCAGTACTTC

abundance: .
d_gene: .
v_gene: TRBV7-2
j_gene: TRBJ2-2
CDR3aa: CASSGQTGFTGELFF
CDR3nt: TGTGCCAGCAGCGGACAAACAGGGTTTACCGGGGAGCTGTTTTTT

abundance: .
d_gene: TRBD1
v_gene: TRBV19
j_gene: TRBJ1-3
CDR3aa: CASRIPSTGSSGNTIYF
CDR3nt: TGTGCCAGTAGGATCCCCTCGACAGGGAGCTCTGGAAACACCATATATTTT

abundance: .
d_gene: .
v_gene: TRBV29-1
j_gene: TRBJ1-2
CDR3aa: CSVEDRLPNGYTF
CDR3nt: TGCAGCGTTGAAGATCGTTTACCCAATGGCTACACCTTC

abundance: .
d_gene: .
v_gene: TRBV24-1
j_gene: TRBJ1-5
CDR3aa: CAGPLQGCNQPQHF
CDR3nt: TGTGCCGGCCCGCTACAGGGATGCAATCAGCCCCAGCATTTT

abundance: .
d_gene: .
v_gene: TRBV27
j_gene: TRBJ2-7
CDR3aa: CASSLARNYEQYF
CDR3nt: TGTGCCAGCAGTTTGGCCAGAAACTACGAGCAGTACTTC

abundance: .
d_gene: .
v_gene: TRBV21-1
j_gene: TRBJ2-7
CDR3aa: CASSKRGRRWRAYEQYF
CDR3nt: TGTGCCAGCAGCAAGAGGGGGAGGAGGTGGAGAGCCTACGAGCAGTACTTC

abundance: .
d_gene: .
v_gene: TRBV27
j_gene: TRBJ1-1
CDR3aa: CASKLWAGAEAFF
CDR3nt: TGTGCCAGCAAGCTTTGGGCCGGGGCGGAAGCTTTCTTT

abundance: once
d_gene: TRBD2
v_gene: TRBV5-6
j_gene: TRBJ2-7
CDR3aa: CASSSLGGTSSFEQYF
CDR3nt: TGTGCCAGCAGCTCACTTGGCGGGACTAGCTCTTTTGAGCAGTACTTC

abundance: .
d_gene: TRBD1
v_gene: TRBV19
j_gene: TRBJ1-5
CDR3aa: CASSVEGARQPQHF
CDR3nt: TGTGCCAGTAGTGTAGAGGGGGCACGTCAGCCCCAGCATTTT

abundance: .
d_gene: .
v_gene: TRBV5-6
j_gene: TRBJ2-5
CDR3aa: CASSLSGGRWAQYF
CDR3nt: TGTGCCAGCAGCTTGTCTGGTGGCCGATGGGCCCAGTACTTC

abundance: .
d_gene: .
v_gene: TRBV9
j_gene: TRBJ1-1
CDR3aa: CASSVGRGTEAFF
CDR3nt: TGTGCCAGCAGCGTAGGTAGGGGCACTGAAGCTTTCTTT

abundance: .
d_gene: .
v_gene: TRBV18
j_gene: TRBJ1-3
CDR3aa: CASSPPENTIYF
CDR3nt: TGTGCCAGCTCACCACCTGAAAACACCATATATTTT

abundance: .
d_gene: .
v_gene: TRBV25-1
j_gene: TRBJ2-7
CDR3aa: CASSELGEQYF
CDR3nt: TGTGCCAGCAGTGAATTGGGCGAGCAGTACTTC

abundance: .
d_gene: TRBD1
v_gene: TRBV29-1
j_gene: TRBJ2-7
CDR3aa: CSVEDLTGVNEQYF
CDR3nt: TGCAGCGTTGAAGATCTGACAGGGGTAAACGAGCAGTACTTC

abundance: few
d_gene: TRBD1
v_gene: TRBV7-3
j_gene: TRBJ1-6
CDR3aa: CASSLDRARSPLHF
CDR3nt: TGTGCCAGCAGCCTGGACAGGGCGCGGTCACCCCTCCACTTT

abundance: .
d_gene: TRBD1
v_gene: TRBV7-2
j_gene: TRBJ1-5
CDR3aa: CASSSSGTGGARGNQPQHF
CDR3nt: TGTGCCAGCAGCTCCTCCGGGACAGGGGGCGCAAGGGGCAATCAGCCCCAGCATTTT

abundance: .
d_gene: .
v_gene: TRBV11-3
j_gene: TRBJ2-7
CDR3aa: CASSRNYRYEQYF
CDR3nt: TGTGCCAGCAGCCGAAATTACCGATACGAGCAGTACTTC

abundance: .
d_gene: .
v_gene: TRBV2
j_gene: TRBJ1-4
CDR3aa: CASRGEEGKLFF
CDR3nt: TGTGCCAGCAGGGGGGAGGAGGGAAAACTGTTTTTT

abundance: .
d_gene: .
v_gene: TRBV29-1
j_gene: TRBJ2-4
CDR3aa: CSVENEAGDIQYF
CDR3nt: TGCAGCGTTGAGAATGAGGCCGGAGACATTCAGTACTTC

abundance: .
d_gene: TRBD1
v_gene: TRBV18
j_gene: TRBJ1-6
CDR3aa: CASSPPTGSRSPLHF
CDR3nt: TGTGCCAGCTCACCGCCGACAGGGTCGCGTTCACCCCTCCACTTT

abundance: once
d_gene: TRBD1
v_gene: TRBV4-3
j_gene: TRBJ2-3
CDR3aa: CASSQENRGADTQYF
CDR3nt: TGCGCCAGCAGCCAAGAGAACAGGGGCGCGGATACGCAGTATTTT

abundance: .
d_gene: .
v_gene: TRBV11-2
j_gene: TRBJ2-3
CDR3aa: CASSLRQADTQYF
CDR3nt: TGTGCCAGCAGCCTCCGACAGGCAGATACGCAGTATTTT

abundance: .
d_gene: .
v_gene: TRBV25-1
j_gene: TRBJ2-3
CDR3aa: CASSAYGGTDTQYF
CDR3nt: TGTGCCAGCAGTGCCTACGGGGGCACAGATACGCAGTATTTT

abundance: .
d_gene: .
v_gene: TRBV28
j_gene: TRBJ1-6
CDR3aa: CASTGQSRSPLHF
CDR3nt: TGTGCCAGCACAGGACAGTCTCGTTCACCCCTCCACTTT

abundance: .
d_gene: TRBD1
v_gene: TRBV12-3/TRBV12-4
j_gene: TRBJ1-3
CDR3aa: CASSRDRGNTIYF
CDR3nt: TGTGCCAGCAGTCGGGACAGGGGAAACACCATATATTTT

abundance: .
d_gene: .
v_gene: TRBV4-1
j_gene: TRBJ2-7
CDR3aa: CASSQETQISSYEQYF
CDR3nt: TGCGCCAGCAGCCAAGAAACACAGATTAGCTCCTACGAGCAGTACTTC

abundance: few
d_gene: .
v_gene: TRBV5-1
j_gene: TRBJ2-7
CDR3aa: CASSLGTGSHEQYF
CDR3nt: TGCGCCAGCAGCTTGGGGACGGGGTCCCACGAGCAGTACTTC

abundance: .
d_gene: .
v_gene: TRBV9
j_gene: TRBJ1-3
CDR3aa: CASQGSSGNTIYF
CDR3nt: TGTGCCAGCCAGGGGTCCTCTGGAAACACCATATATTTT

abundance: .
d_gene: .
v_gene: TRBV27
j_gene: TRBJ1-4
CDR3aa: CASSLYRVGGNEKLFF
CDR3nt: TGTGCCAGCAGTTTGTACAGAGTAGGGGGGAATGAAAAACTGTTTTTT